This TCR beta chain stems from a study of cytomegalovirus exposure and HLA in healthy donors. V was trimmed by 5 bases and J by 8 bases, leaving 9 bases between them. The CDR3 spans 11 residues. CDR1 and CDR2 (germline): SNHLY, FYNNEI. PCR used 60 Vbeta primers and 13 Jbeta primers. Generated by immunoSEQ multiplex PCR, the TCRdb table keeps only in-frame clones and is missing some. The table lists 150,000 to 200,000 clones, around 72% of them singletons. Sequenced material: PBMCs. The chain joins TRBV2 to TRBJ1-1; TRBD1 is a possible D gene (6 bases). The receptor was derived from a female donor in good health and CMV-seronegative. As DNA, the CDR3 is TGTGCCAGCAGTCAGGGGCCGGAAGCTTTCTTT. This encodes CASSQGPEAFF. Variable domain in full (rest from reference TRBV2 and TRBJ1-1): EPEVTQTPSHQVTQMGQEVILRCVPISNHLYFYWYRQILGQKVEFLVSFYNNEISEKSEIFDDQFSVERPDGSNFTLKIRSTKLEDSAMYFCASSQGPEAFFGQGTRLTVV.